There are a few counts of the clone carrying this TCR beta chain. The target antigen is unknown. CDR1 is MDHEN and CDR2 is SYDVKM in the germline V gene. This CDR3 is built from 16 residues. Trimming removed 1 base from V and 0 bases from J, with 10 bases in between. Sample-barcoded 5' priming and a J-beta primer mix drove a second PCR of about 7 to 11 cycles. One entry per CDR3 protein, called by TCRdb with MiXCR from the 5' RACE reads. The sample carries some 1,000,000 distinct CDR3 sequences, almost 25% recorded once. With each sample, at least 5 micrograms of total RNA were extracted. This entry is derived from a study of blood T cells in healthy people across ages. Findings and limits, study-wide: The CMV status of each donor remained undetermined, and this could have confounded shifts in expanded clonotypes.

The sample was also linked to a second study, of T cells of mothers and their children. That investigation notes: From each mother came over 10 million TCR beta CDR3 reads, and from each child came 2.5 million to 3 million. Within related and unrelated pairs, thymic selection shapes TCR recombination output in a similar way.

The chain links TRBV28 to TRBJ2-4; D not resolved. The clonotype originates from a girl aged 2 to 9 in good health. The sample comprised blood. The CDR3: CASSLSRFVAKNIQYF. The CDR3, as DNA: TGTGCCAGCAGTTTATCGCGGTTTGTAGCCAAAAACATTCAGTACTTC.